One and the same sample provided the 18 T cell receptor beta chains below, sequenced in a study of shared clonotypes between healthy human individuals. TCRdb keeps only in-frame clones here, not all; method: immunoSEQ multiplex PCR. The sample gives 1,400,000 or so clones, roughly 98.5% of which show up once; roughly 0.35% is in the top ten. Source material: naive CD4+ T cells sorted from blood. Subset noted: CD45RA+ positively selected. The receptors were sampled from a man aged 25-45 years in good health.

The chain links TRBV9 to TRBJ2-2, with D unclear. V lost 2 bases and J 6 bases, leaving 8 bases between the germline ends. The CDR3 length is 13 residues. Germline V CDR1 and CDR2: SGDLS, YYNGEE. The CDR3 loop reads CASSVGYPGELFF. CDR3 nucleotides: TGTGCCAGCAGCGTCGGGTACCCCGGGGAGCTGTTTTTT.

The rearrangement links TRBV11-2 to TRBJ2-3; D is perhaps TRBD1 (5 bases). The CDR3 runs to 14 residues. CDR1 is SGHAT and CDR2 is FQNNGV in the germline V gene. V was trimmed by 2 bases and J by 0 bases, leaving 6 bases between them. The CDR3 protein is CASSLRGSTDTQYF. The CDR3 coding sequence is TGTGCCAGCAGCTTAAGGGGCAGCACAGATACGCAGTATTTT.

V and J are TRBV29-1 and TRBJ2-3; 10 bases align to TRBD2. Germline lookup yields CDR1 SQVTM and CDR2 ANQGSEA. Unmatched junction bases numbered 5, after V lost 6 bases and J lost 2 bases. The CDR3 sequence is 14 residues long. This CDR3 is CSVTSGVFTDTQYF. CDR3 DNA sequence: TGCAGCGTCACTAGCGGGGTTTTCACAGATACGCAGTATTTT.

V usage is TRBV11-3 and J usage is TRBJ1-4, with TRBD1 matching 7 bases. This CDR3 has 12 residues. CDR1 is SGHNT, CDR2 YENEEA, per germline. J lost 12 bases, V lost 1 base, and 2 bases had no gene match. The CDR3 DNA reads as TGTGCCAGCAGCTTAGGAGGGACAGAACTGTTTTTT. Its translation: CASSLGGTELFF.

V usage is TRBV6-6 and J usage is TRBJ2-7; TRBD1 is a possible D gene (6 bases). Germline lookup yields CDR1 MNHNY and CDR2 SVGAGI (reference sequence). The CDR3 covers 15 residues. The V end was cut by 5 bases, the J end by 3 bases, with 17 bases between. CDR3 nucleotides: TGTGCCAGCAGTGCTCAGACAGGCGGGTACTACGAGCAGTACTTC. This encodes CASSAQTGGYYEQYF.

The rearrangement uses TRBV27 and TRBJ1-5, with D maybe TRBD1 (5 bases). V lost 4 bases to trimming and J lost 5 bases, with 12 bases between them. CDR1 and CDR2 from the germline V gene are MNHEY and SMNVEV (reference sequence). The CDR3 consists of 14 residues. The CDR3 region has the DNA TGTGCCAGCAGTTCGGGACCGGCTTATCAGCCCCAGCATTTT. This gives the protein CASSSGPAYQPQHF.

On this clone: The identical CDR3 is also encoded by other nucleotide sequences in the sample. The CDR3 DNA reads TGCGCCAGCAGCTTTACCCCACAAGAGACCCAGTACTTC. Amino acid sequence: CASSFTPQETQYF. The chain uses TRBV5-1 and TRBJ2-5, with D hard to call. The CDR3 extends over 13 amino acids. Trimming took off 2 bases at V and 2 bases at J, with 7 bases between the two ends. Germline V lookup: CDR1 SGHRS, CDR2 YFSETQ.

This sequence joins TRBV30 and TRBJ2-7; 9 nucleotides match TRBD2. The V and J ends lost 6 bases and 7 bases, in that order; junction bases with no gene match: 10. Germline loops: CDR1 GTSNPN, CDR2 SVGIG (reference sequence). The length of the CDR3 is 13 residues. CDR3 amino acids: CACSRGRAREQYF. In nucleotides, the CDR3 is TGTGCCTGTTCTCGCGGGAGGGCAAGGGAGCAGTACTTC.

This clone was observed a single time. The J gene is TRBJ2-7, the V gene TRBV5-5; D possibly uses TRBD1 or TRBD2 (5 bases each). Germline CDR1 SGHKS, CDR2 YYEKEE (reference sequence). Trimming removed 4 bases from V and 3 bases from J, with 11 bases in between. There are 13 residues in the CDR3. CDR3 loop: CASSPGPNYEQYF. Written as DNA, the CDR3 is TGTGCCAGCAGCCCGGGACCGAACTACGAGCAGTACTTC.

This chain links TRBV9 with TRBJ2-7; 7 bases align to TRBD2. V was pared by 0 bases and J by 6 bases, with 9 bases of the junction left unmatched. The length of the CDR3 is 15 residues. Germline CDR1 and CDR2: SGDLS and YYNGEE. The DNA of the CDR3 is TGTGCCAGCAGCGTAGGGGCGGGAGTGCTCGGCGAGCAGTACTTC. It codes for CASSVGAGVLGEQYF.

CDR3 region: CASSPDREYNEQFF. CDR3 nucleotide sequence: TGTGCCAGCAGCCCGGACAGGGAATACAATGAGCAGTTCTTC. This chain connects TRBV9 to TRBJ2-1, with 8 bases matching TRBD1. V was pared by 4 bases and J by 4 bases, with 4 bases of the junction left unmatched. This CDR3 is built from 14 residues. The V gene's germline CDR1 is SGDLS and CDR2 YYNGEE.

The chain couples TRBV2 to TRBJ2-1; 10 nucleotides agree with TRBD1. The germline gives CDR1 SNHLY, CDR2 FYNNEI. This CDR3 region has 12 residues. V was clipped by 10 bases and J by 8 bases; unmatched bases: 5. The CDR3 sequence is CATAGQGDEQFF. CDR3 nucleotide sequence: TGTGCCACAGCTGGACAGGGGGATGAGCAGTTCTTC. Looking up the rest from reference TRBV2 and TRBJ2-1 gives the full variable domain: EPEVTQTPSHQVTQMGQEVILRCVPISNHLYFYWYRQILGQKVEFLVSFYNNEISEKSEIFDDQFSVERPDGSNFTLKIRSTKLEDSAMYFCATAGQGDEQFFGPGTRLTVL.

CDR3 coding DNA: TGTGCCAGCAGCCCGGGAGTTGTAGAGACCCAGTACTTC. Its protein product is CASSPGVVETQYF. The rearrangement links TRBV9 to TRBJ2-5, with a possible D match to TRBD2 (6 bases). There are 13 residues in the CDR3. Trimming removed 4 bases at V and 4 bases at J, with 11 bases between. Germline V gene sequence: CDR1 SGDLS, CDR2 YYNGEE.

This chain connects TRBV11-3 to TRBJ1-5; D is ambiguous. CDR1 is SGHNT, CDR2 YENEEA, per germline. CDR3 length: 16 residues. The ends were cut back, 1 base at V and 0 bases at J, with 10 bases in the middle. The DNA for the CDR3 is TGTGCCAGCAGCTTAGGACCACGGGTTAGCAATCAGCCCCAGCATTTT. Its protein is CASSLGPRVSNQPQHF.

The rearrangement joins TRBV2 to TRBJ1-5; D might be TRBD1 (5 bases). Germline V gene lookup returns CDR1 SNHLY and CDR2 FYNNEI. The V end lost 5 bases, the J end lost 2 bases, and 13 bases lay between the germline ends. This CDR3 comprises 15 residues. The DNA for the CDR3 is TGTGCCAGCAGTAGAGAAAAACAGGGCAATCAGCCCCAGCATTTT. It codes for CASSREKQGNQPQHF.

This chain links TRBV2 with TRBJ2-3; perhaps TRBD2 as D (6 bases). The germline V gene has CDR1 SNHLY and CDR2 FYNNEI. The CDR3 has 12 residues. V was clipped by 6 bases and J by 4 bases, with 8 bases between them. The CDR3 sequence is CASSGTADTQYF. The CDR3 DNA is TGTGCCAGCAGCGGGACTGCAGATACGCAGTATTTT. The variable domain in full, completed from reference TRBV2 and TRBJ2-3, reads EPEVTQTPSHQVTQMGQEVILRCVPISNHLYFYWYRQILGQKVEFLVSFYNNEISEKSEIFDDQFSVERPDGSNFTLKIRSTKLEDSAMYFCASSGTADTQYFGPGTRLTVL.

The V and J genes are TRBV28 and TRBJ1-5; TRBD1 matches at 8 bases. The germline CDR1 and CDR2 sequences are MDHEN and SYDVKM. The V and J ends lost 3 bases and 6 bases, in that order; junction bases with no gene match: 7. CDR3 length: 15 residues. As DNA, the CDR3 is TGTGCCAGCAGTTTCCCCGACAGGGGTGTTCAGCCCCAGCATTTT. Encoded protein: CASSFPDRGVQPQHF.

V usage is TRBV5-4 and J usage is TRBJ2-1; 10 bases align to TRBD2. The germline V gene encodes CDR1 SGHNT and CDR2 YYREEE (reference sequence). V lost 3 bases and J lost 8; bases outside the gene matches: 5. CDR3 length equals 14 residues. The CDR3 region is CASSSLAGEYEQFF. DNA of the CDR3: TGTGCCAGCAGCTCCCTAGCGGGAGAATATGAGCAGTTCTTC.